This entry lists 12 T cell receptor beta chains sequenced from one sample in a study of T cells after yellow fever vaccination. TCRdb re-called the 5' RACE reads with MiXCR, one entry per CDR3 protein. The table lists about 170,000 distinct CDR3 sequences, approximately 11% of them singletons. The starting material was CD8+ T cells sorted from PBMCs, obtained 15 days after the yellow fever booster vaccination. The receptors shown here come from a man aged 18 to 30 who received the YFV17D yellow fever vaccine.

The CDR3 DNA is TGCAGTGCACCCGACAGAAGAGACAATGAGCAGTTCTTC. Protein sequence: CSAPDRRDNEQFF. The chain combines TRBV20-1 with TRBJ2-1; possibly TRBD1 for D (5 bases). The CDR3 totals 13 residues. Between the trimmed V and J ends, which lost 6 bases and 5 bases, there was a span of 14 bases. The germline CDR1 and CDR2 sequences are DFQATT and SNEGSKA (reference sequence).

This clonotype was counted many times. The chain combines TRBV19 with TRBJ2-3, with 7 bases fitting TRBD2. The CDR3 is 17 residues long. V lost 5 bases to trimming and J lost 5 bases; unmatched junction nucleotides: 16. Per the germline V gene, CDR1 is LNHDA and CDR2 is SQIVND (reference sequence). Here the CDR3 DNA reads TGTGCCAGTAGTCATACTAGCGAGCCGGGACCGGGAGATACGCAGTATTTT. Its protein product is CASSHTSEPGPGDTQYF.

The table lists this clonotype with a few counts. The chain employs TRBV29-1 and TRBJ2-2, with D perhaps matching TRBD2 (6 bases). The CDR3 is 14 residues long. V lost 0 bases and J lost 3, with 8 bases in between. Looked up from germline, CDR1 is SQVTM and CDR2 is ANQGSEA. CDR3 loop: CSVEEGLYTGELFF. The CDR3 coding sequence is TGCAGCGTTGAAGAGGGACTCTACACCGGGGAGCTGTTTTTT.

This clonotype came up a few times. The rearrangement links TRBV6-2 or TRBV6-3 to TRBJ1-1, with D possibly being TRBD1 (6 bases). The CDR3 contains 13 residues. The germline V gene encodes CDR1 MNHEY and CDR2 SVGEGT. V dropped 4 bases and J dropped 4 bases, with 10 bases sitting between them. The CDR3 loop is CASSSQGFTEAFF. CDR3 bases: TGTGCCAGCAGTTCCCAGGGGTTCACTGAAGCTTTCTTT.

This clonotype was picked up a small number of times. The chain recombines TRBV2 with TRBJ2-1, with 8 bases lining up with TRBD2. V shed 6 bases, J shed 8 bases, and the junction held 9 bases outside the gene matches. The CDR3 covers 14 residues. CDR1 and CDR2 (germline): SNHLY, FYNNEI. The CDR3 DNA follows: TGTGCCAGCAGGCCGGCGCTAGCGGGCGATGAGCAGTTCTTC. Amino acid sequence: CASRPALAGDEQFF.

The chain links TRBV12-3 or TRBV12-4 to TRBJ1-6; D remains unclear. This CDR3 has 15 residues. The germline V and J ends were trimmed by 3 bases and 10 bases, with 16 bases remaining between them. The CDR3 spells CASSFAGLPGSPLHF. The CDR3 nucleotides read TGTGCCAGCAGTTTCGCAGGACTCCCGGGATCACCCCTCCACTTT.

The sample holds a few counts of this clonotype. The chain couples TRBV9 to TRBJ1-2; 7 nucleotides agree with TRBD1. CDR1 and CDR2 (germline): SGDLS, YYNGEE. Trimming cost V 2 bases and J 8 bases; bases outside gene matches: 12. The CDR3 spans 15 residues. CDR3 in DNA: TGTGCCAGCAGCGTGACCTTGACAGGGAACGAGGGCTACACCTTC. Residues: CASSVTLTGNEGYTF.

The CDR3 DNA reads TGTGCCAGCAGCACCCTGGGTTCCGGGGAGCAGTACTTC. It translates to CASSTLGSGEQYF. The rearrangement uses TRBV7-6 and TRBJ2-7; unclear D gene. Trimming shortened V by 5 bases and J by 7 bases, and 15 bases separated the two germline ends. The germline CDR1 and CDR2 sequences are SGHVS and FNYEAQ. The CDR3 length is 13 residues.

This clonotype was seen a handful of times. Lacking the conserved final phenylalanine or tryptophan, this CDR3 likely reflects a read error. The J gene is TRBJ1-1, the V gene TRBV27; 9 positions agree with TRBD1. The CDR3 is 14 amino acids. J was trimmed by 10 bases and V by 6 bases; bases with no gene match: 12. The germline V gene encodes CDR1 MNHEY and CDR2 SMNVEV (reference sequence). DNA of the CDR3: TGTGCCAGCAGGTTGAGAACAGGGGGCCATAGAGCTTTCCTT. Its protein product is CASRLRTGGHRAFL.

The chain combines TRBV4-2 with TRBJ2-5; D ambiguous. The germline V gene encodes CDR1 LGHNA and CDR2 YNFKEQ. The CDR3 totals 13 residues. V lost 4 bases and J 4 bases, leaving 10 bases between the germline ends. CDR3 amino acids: CASSPLTGETQYF. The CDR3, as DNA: TGTGCCAGCAGCCCCTTGACTGGAGAGACCCAGTACTTC.

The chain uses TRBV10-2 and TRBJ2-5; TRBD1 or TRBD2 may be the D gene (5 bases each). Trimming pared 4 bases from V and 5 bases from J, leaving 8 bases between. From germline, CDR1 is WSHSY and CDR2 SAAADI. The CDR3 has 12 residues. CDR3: CASSGGLETQYF. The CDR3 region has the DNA TGCGCCAGCAGTGGGGGGTTGGAGACCCAGTACTTC.

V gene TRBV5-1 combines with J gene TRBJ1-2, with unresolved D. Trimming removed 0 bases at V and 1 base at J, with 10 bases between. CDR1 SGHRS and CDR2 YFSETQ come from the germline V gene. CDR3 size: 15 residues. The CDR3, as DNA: TGCGCCAGCAGCTTGGGGGGTCAGATTAACTATGGCTACACCTTC. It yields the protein CASSLGGQINYGYTF.